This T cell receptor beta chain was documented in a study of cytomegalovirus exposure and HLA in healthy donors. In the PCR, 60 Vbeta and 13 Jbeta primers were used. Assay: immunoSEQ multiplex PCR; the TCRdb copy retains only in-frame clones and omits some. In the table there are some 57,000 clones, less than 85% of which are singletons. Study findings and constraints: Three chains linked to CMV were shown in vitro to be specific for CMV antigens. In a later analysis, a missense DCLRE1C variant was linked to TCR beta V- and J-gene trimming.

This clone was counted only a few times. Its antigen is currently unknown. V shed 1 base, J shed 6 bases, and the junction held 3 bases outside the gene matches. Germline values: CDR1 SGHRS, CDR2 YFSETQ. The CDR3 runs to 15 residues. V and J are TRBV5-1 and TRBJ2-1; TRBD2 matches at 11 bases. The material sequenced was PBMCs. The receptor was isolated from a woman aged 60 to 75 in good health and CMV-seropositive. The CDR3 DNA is TGCGCCAGCAGCTTGACTAGCGGGGGATTCAATGAGCAGTTCTTC. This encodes CASSLTSGGFNEQFF.